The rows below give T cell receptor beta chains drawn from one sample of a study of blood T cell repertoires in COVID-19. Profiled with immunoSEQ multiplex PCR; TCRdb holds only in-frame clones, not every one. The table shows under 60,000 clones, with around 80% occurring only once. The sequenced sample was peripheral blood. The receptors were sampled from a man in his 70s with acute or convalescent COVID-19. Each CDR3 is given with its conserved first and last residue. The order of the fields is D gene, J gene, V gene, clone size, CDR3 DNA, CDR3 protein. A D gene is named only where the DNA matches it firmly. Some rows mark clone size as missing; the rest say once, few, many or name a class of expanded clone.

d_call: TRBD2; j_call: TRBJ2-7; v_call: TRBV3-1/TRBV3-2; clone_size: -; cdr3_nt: TGTGCCAGCAGCCAAGACGTAGCGGGAGCCGGGAAGCAGTACTTC; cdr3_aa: CASSQDVAGAGKQYF
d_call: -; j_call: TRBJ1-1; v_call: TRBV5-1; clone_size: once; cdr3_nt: TGCGCCAGCAGCTTGGCCGGAGGGGCGCAAGGTACTGAAGCTTTCTTT; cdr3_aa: CASSLAGGAQGTEAFF
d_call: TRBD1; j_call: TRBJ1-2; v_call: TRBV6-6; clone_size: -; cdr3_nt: TGTGCCAGCAGATGGACAGGGGGTAACTATGGCTACACCTTC; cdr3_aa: CASRWTGGNYGYTF
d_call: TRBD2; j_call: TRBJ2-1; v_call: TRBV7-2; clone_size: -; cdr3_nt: TGTGCCAGCAGCCCAGAGAGCGGGAGTCACAATGAGCAGTTCTTC; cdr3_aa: CASSPESGSHNEQFF
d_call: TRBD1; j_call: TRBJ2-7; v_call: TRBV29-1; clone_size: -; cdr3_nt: TGCAGCGTTGAACGTTTTTCCCGCGACAGGGGCCACGAGCAGTACTTC; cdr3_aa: CSVERFSRDRGHEQYF
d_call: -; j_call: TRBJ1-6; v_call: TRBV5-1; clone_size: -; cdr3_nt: TGCGCCAGCAGCTTGGCCGGGTCTCGATGGAATTCACCCCTCCACTTT; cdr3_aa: CASSLAGSRWNSPLHF
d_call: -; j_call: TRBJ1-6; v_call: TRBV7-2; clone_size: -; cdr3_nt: TGTGCCAGCAGCTTAGAACAGGGCTATTCACCCCTCCACTTT; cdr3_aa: CASSLEQGYSPLHF
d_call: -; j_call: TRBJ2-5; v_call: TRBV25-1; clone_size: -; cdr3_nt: TGTGCCAGCCGTTTTAGTACCCAGTACTTC; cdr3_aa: CASRFSTQYF
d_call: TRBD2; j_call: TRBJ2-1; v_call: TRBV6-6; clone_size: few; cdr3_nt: TGTGCCAGCTCCGGGACTAGCCGCAATGAGCAGTTCTTC; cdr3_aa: CASSGTSRNEQFF
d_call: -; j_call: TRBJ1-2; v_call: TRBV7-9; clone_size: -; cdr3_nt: TGTGCCAGCAGCCTAGGACAGCACTATGGCTACACCTTC; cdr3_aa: CASSLGQHYGYTF
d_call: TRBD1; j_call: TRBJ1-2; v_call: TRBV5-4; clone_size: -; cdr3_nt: TGTGCCAGCAGCTCCCCCGACAGGGGGAACTATGGCTACACCTTC; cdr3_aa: CASSSPDRGNYGYTF
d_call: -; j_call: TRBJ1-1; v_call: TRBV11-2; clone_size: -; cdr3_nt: TGTGCCAGCAGCCCCCTCGAGACTGAAGCTTTCTTT; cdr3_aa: CASSPLETEAFF
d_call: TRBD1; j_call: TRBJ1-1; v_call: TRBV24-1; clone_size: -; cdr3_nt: TGTGCCACCAGGGGACAGGGAGGTTTTGACACTGAAGCTTTCTTT; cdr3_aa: CATRGQGGFDTEAFF
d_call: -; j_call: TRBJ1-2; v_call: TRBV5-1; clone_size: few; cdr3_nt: TGCGCCAGCAGCCGCGGCCCGGGGGGCTATGGCTACACCTTC; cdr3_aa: CASSRGPGGYGYTF
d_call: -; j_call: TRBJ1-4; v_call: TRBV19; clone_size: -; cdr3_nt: TGTGCCAGTAGTTTCAGGGGTGAAGACAATGAAAAACTGTTTTTT; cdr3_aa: CASSFRGEDNEKLFF
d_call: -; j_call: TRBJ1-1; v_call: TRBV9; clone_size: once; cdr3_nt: TGTGCCAGCAGGGAACAGGAGAACACTGAAGCTTTCTTT; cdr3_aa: CASREQENTEAFF
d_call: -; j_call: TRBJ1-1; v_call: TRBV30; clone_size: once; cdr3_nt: TGTGCCTGGAGATGGGGGGAGAACACTGAAGCTTTCTTT; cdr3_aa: CAWRWGENTEAFF
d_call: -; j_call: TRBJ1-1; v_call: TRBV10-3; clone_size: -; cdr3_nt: TGTGCCATCAGAGATTTAGGGGATAAAACTGAAGCTTTCTTT; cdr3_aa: CAIRDLGDKTEAFF
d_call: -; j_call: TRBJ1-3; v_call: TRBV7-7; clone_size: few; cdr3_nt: TGTGCCAGCAGCTCCACTCCTGGAAACACCATATATTTT; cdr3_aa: CASSSTPGNTIYF
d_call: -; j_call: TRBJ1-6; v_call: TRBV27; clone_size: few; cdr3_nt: TGTGCCAGCAGCCGGGGGGGATTTTCACCCCTCCACTTT; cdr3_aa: CASSRGGFSPLHF
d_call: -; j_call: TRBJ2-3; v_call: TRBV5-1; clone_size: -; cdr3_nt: TGCGCCAGCAGCTTGGTGGGAGGCGCAGATACGCAGTATTTT; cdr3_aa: CASSLVGGADTQYF
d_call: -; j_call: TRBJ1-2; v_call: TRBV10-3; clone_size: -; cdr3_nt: TGTGCCATCAGAACCCAGGGCGACTATGGCTACACCTTC; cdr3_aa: CAIRTQGDYGYTF
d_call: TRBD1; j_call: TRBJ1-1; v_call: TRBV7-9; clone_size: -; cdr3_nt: TGTGCCAGCCCCACTGGGGACAGGGAGAACACTGAAGCTTTCTTT; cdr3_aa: CASPTGDRENTEAFF